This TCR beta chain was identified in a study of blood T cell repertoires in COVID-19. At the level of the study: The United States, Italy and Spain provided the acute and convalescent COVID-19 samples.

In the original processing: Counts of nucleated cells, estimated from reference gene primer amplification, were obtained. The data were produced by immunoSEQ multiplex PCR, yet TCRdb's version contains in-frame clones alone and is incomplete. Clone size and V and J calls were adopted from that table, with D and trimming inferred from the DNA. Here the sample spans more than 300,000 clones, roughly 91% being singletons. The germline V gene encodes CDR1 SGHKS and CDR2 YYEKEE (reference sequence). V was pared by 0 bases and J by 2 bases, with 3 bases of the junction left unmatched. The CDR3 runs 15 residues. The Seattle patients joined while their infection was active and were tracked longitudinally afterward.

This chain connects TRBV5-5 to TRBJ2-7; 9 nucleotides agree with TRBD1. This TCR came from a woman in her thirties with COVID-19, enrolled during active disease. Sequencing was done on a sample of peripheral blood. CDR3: CASSLDTGGAYEQYF. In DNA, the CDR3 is TGTGCCAGCAGCTTGGATACAGGGGGCGCCTACGAGCAGTACTTC.